This T cell receptor (beta chain) was obtained from a study of human T cells and chemical hapten exposure. Each CDR3 protein gets one entry after TCRdb re-called the RACE reads with MiXCR. The table records under 95,000 distinct CDR3 sequences, around 7.9% of them present only once. The time point is: pre-sensitization, week 0. The treatment denotes: therapeutic diphenylcyclopropenone sensitization with weekly scalp DPC. Whole-study findings and limits: Patch test score was positively correlated with the counts of TCRs that had expanded at PT1.

There are 17 residues in the CDR3. The V end lost 5 bases, the J end lost 0 bases, and 17 bases lay between the germline ends. Germline loops: CDR1 LNHDA, CDR2 SQIVND (reference sequence). On this clonotype: Its antigen is not identified.

The chain uses TRBV19 and TRBJ2-1, with D perhaps being TRBD1 or TRBD2 (5 bases each). This sequence was found in a man aged 40-49 years with alopecia areata. Some clones in this sample may be carry-over from other donors' samples. The sample in question was whole blood, obtained in connection with sensitization to the hapten diphenylcyclopropenone (DPC). For the CDR3, the DNA is TGTGCCAGTAGTCCCCCCGGGGCCCAAAGCTCCTACAATGAGCAGTTCTTC. Translating gives CASSPPGAQSSYNEQFF.